These 17 T cell receptor beta chains originate from one sample sequenced in a study of patients and donors after allogeneic stem cell transplantation. TCRdb reprocessed the RT-PCR reads via MiXCR and lists one record per CDR3 protein. This sample has tens of thousands of distinct CDR3 sequences; around 48% occur once, and the top ten carry around 55%. Sequenced input: blood, either unsorted or a sorted T cell fraction (not recorded which). The source is a human donor who was either an allogeneic HSCT recipient or a stem cell or donor lymphocyte infusion donor (not recorded which). It is not recorded whose cells these are; they may come from a transplant donor.

This chain joins TRBV5-6 and TRBJ1-1; 7 bases fit TRBD1. The CDR3 is 15 residues long. V lost 5 bases, J lost 1 base, and 8 bases stayed unmatched. Germline CDR1 SGHDT, CDR2 YYEEEE. The CDR3 DNA reads TGTGCCAGCAGACCACCCGGGACAGCGAACACTGAAGCTTTCTTT. Its translation is CASRPPGTANTEAFF.

The V and J genes are TRBV12-3 or TRBV12-4 and TRBJ1-2; 8 bases align to TRBD1. Germline trimming cut 4 bases from V and 2 bases from J; bases unmatched to any gene: 3. The CDR3 sequence is 14 residues long. In DNA form, the CDR3 reads TGTGCCAGCAGTTCCTGGACAGGGAACTATGGCTACACCTTC. Its translation: CASSSWTGNYGYTF.

The rearrangement joins TRBV6-1 to TRBJ1-2; D possibly corresponds to TRBD1 (6 bases). The V end was cut by 6 bases, the J end by 5 bases, with 13 bases between. The length of the CDR3 is 13 residues. The germline CDR1 and CDR2 sequences are MNHNS and SASEGT. The CDR3: CASRIGTLYGYTF. The CDR3 coding sequence is TGTGCCAGCAGGATTGGGACACTGTATGGCTACACCTTC.

The V and J genes are TRBV4-3 and TRBJ1-5; possible D gene TRBD1, 5 bases. Germline lookup yields CDR1 LGHNA and CDR2 YSLEER. The V end lost 0 bases, the J end lost 4 bases, and 13 bases lay between the germline ends. The CDR3 consists of 16 residues. CDR3 residues: CASSQEQAKGNQPQHF. CDR3 bases: TGCGCCAGCAGCCAAGAACAAGCGAAGGGGAATCAGCCCCAGCATTTT.

This clonotype was counted between two and nine times. The chain is built from TRBV6-1 and TRBJ1-1, with 9 bases that match TRBD1. This CDR3 contains 15 residues. V lost 3 bases and J lost 5; bases outside the gene matches: 7. Germline lookup yields CDR1 MNHNS and CDR2 SASEGT. For the CDR3, the DNA is TGTGCCAGCAGTGATCAGGGACAGGGTATGACTGAAGCTTTCTTT. Its translation is CASSDQGQGMTEAFF.

The chain recombines TRBV12-3 or TRBV12-4 with TRBJ1-2; TRBD1 might be the D (5 bases). Trimming took off 5 bases at V and 8 bases at J, with 18 bases between the two ends. The CDR3 spans 14 residues. The CDR3 sequence is CASSPMGPLQGYTF. The CDR3 DNA sequence: TGTGCCAGCAGTCCGATGGGGCCCCTGCAGGGCTACACCTTC.

The rearrangement uses TRBV20-1 and TRBJ1-2; TRBD1 aligns across 7 bases. Trimming took 8 bases from V and 1 from J; bases not matched to a gene: 13. The V gene's germline CDR1 is DFQATT and CDR2 SNEGSKA (reference sequence). This CDR3 region has 15 residues. The CDR3 bases are TGCAGTACCAACTCCTGGGACAGCAGTAACTATGGCTACACCTTC. The encoded protein is CSTNSWDSSNYGYTF.

The rearrangement links TRBV6-1 to TRBJ2-5, with D uncertain. There are 15 residues in the CDR3. Germline CDR1 reads MNHNS; CDR2 reads SASEGT. Deletions cut 6 bases from V and 4 bases from J, with 18 bases between. The CDR3 DNA follows: TGTGCCAGCAGCCCCGCGCGGTTTCCGCGAGAGACCCAGTACTTC. Protein sequence: CASSPARFPRETQYF.

This chain uses TRBV27 with TRBJ1-1; D perhaps matches TRBD1 (5 bases). With 0 bases removed from V and 4 bases from J, the gap between germline ends came to 6 bases. Germline V gene data show CDR1 as MNHEY and CDR2 as SMNVEV (reference sequence). There are 13 residues in the CDR3. CDR3 in amino acids: CASSLSGGTEAFF. The CDR3 region has the DNA TGTGCCAGCAGTTTATCTGGGGGCACTGAAGCTTTCTTT.

The J gene is TRBJ1-1, the V gene TRBV29-1; maybe TRBD1 (6 bases). Germline V gene sequence: CDR1 SQVTM, CDR2 ANQGSEA. The CDR3 is 15 residues long. V lost 4 bases to trimming and J lost 3 bases, with 18 bases between them. CDR3 in amino acids: CSVVGVDRGYTEAFF. CDR3 nucleotide sequence: TGCAGCGTTGTAGGGGTGGACAGAGGATACACTGAAGCTTTCTTT.

The chain uses TRBV25-1 and TRBJ2-3, with TRBD1 identical over 8 bases. CDR3 length: 16 residues. Per germline, CDR1 MGHDK and CDR2 SYGVNS. V lost 4 bases and J lost 1; bases outside the gene matches: 7. The CDR3 here is CASSASGQARTDTQYF. As DNA, the CDR3 is TGTGCCAGCAGTGCATCGGGACAGGCCCGCACAGATACGCAGTATTTT.

The chain has TRBV7-9 and TRBJ2-7, with D possibly called TRBD1 or TRBD2 (6 bases each). The CDR3 is 14 amino acids. V was trimmed by 1 base and J by 5 bases, leaving 12 bases between them. The germline CDR1 and CDR2 sequences are SEHNR and FQNEAQ (reference sequence). The CDR3: CASSLGRGGDEQYF. DNA for the CDR3: TGTGCCAGCAGCTTAGGCAGGGGAGGCGACGAGCAGTACTTC. Using reference TRBV7-9 and TRBJ2-7 for the parts outside the CDR3, the full variable domain is DTGVSQNPRHKITKRGQNVTFRCDPISEHNRLYWYRQTLGQGPEFLTYFQNEAQLEKSRLLSDRFSAERPKGSFSTLEIQRTEQGDSAMYLCASSLGRGGDEQYFGPGTRLTVT.

The chain has TRBV15 and TRBJ1-1; 9 bases map to TRBD1. The CDR3 is 16 amino acids. V lost 3 bases, J lost 3 bases, and 8 bases stayed unmatched. Per the germline V gene, CDR1 is LNHNV and CDR2 is YYDKDF (reference sequence). The CDR3 loop reads CATSRPDRGRDTEAFF. Written as DNA, the CDR3 is TGTGCCACCAGCAGGCCGGACAGGGGACGTGACACTGAAGCTTTCTTT.

The chain employs TRBV28 and TRBJ1-6, with unresolved D. The CDR3 is made up of 11 amino acids. Trimming took off 5 bases at V and 13 bases at J, with 9 bases between the two ends. Germline CDR1 is MDHEN and CDR2 is SYDVKM. The CDR3 loop reads CASSRMGPLHF. In nucleotides, the CDR3 is TGTGCCAGCAGTCGAATGGGGCCCCTCCACTTT.

The V call is TRBV6-5, the J call TRBJ1-2, with D possibly being TRBD1 (5 bases). This CDR3 has 15 residues. CDR1 is MNHEY and CDR2 is SVGAGI in the germline V gene. V lost 2 bases, J lost 6 bases, and 16 bases lay in between. Written as DNA, the CDR3 is TGTGCCAGCAGTTACGGGGGATACGATACTAATGGCTACACCTTC. Protein sequence: CASSYGGYDTNGYTF.

The chain recombines TRBV6-5 with TRBJ1-2; D not resolved. Germline CDR1 MNHEY, CDR2 SVGAGI. V was trimmed by 2 bases and J by 4 bases, leaving 11 bases between them. The CDR3 has 14 amino acids. In nucleotides, the CDR3 is TGTGCCAGCAGTTACGAATTGGGCAGCTATGGCTACACCTTC. As protein: CASSYELGSYGYTF.

The rearrangement links TRBV20-1 to TRBJ1-1, with D unclear. Germline CDR1 reads DFQATT; CDR2 reads SNEGSKA (reference sequence). This CDR3 is built from 12 residues. Trimming removed 4 bases at V and 1 base at J, with 7 bases between. The CDR3 protein is CSAIWENTEAFF. CDR3 coding DNA: TGCAGTGCTATATGGGAGAACACTGAAGCTTTCTTT.